This T cell receptor (beta chain) was sequenced for a study of cytomegalovirus exposure and HLA in healthy donors. Study information: A previous analysis identified 100 million to 120 million unique TCR beta sequences derived from around 180 million T cells.

Remarks on this clone: Its antigen is unknown.

This CDR3 comprises 14 residues. Trimming cost V 7 bases and J 7 bases; bases outside gene matches: 10. Germline V CDR1 and CDR2: MDHEN, SYDVKM. Primers for the PCR totalled 60 Vbeta and 13 Jbeta. Clones were read by immunoSEQ multiplex PCR, and TCRdb kept only the in-frame ones, dropping some. The profile shows 90,000 to 110,000 clones, roughly 70% of them singletons. Study-wide results and caveats: CMV serostatus was the sole immune exposure information available.

The chain joins TRBV28 to TRBJ1-2; the match to TRBD1 covers 9 bases. Sequencing was carried out using PBMCs. The clonotype comes from a man aged 35 to 55 in good health and CMV-seronegative. CDR3 nucleotide sequence: TGTGCCAGCACCGGGGGACAGGGTGTCGGTGGCTACACCTTC. Translation: CASTGGQGVGGYTF.